One and the same sample provided the 18 T cell receptor beta chains below, sequenced in a study of shared clonotypes between healthy human individuals. Sequencing used immunoSEQ multiplex PCR; TCRdb keeps in-frame clones, though not all of them. The sample lists about 2 million clones; over 85% were seen once. The source material was naive CD4+ T cells sorted from blood. Described subset: CD45RA+ positively selected. The receptors stem from a man between 18 and 35 years old in good health.

V gene TRBV6-1 combines with J gene TRBJ1-2; D unresolved. Germline V gene lookup returns CDR1 MNHNS and CDR2 SASEGT. This CDR3 contains 12 residues. V gave up 4 bases and J gave up 2 bases, with 5 bases separating them. The CDR3 reads CASSARNYGYTF. CDR3 DNA: TGTGCCAGCAGTGCCCGAAACTATGGCTACACCTTC.

The chain recombines TRBV7-9 with TRBJ1-2, with D possibly TRBD1 on 6 matching bases. The CDR3 has 15 residues. V lost 3 bases and J 3 bases, leaving 14 bases between the germline ends. Germline CDR1 and CDR2: SEHNR and FQNEAQ (reference sequence). The CDR3 is CASSFGGYRDYGYTF. Written as DNA, the CDR3 is TGTGCCAGCAGCTTTGGCGGGTACAGGGACTATGGCTACACCTTC.

The chain employs TRBV6-1 and TRBJ1-2; no definite D call. Germline-derived CDR1 and CDR2 are MNHNS and SASEGT. This CDR3 has 13 residues. Trimming cost V 8 bases and J 4 bases, with 14 bases left between them. This CDR3 reads CASLIPVGYGYTF. The CDR3 DNA reads TGTGCCAGCTTGATCCCCGTCGGCTATGGCTACACCTTC.

The gene calls are TRBV27 and TRBJ1-1; 7 bases agree with TRBD1. J lost 4 bases, V lost 5 bases, and 7 bases had no gene match. CDR3 size: 14 residues. The germline CDR1 and CDR2 sequences are MNHEY and SMNVEV (reference sequence). The CDR3 here is CASSPRQGATEAFF. CDR3 nucleotide sequence: TGTGCCAGCAGTCCACGACAGGGCGCCACTGAAGCTTTCTTT.

This chain joins TRBV5-4 and TRBJ1-1, with 9 bases lining up with TRBD1. Per germline, CDR1 SGHNT and CDR2 YYREEE (reference sequence). V trimming: 0 bases; J trimming: 0 bases; junction bases outside the gene matches: 15. The CDR3 is 20 residues long. CDR3 DNA: TGTGCCAGCAGCTTGGTGGGACAGGGATTTTTACAGACACTGAACACTGAAGCTTTCTTT. Translating gives CASSLVGQGFLQTLNTEAFF. Full variable domain (remainder filled in from reference TRBV5-4 and TRBJ1-1): ETGVTQSPTHLIKTRGQQVTLRCSSQSGHNTVSWYQQALGQGPQFIFQYYREEENGRGNFPPRFSGLQFPNYSSELNVNALELDDSALYLCASSLVGQGFLQTLNTEAFFGQGTRLTVV.

The rearrangement links TRBV18 to TRBJ2-7; TRBD1 might be the D (5 bases). Germline-derived CDR1 and CDR2 are KGHSH and LQKENI. The CDR3 is 13 residues long. V shed 6 bases and J shed 7 bases, with 16 bases lying between them. The CDR3 nucleotides read TGTGCCAGCTCCCTGACAGACTTTGGGGAGCAGTACTTC. It codes for CASSLTDFGEQYF.

The chain employs TRBV25-1 and TRBJ2-2; 8 bases agree with TRBD1. In germline, CDR1 is MGHDK, CDR2 SYGVNS. The CDR3 consists of 14 residues. J gave up 8 bases and V 11 bases, and 13 bases lay outside the gene matches. The CDR3 DNA follows: TGTGCCCCCATGGCGGACAGGGTGATAGGGGAGCTGTTTTTT. As protein: CAPMADRVIGELFF.

The rearrangement joins TRBV6-5 to TRBJ1-6; unclear D gene. Looked up from germline, CDR1 is MNHEY and CDR2 is SVGAGI. V was pared by 10 bases and J by 5 bases, with 15 bases between. The CDR3 length is 14 residues. The CDR3 DNA reads as TGTGCCACAAAGTCACCCGGCGATAATTCACCCCTCCACTTT. Amino acid sequence: CATKSPGDNSPLHF.

The J gene is TRBJ2-1, the V gene TRBV4-3; D is unresolved. Trimming stripped 0 bases from V and 0 bases from J, with 9 bases between. This CDR3 comprises 16 residues. Germline lookup yields CDR1 LGHNA and CDR2 YSLEER. This CDR3 is CASSQEWLVSYNEQFF. The CDR3, as DNA: TGCGCCAGCAGCCAAGAGTGGCTAGTCTCCTACAATGAGCAGTTCTTC.

This chain uses TRBV28 with TRBJ2-7, with D uncertain. V dropped 1 base and J dropped 0 bases, with 10 bases sitting between them. CDR1 is MDHEN, CDR2 SYDVKM, per germline. The CDR3 has 15 amino acids. The CDR3 protein is CASSLSSAHSYEQYF. As DNA, the CDR3 is TGTGCCAGCAGTTTATCTTCCGCTCACTCCTACGAGCAGTACTTC. Based on the CDR3 plus reference TRBV28 and TRBJ2-7, the full variable domain is DVKVTQSSRYLVKRTGEKVFLECVQDMDHENMFWYRQDPGLGLRLIYFSYDVKMKEKGDIPEGYSVSREKKERFSLILESASTNQTSMYLCASSLSSAHSYEQYFGPGTRLTVT.

The rearrangement joins TRBV5-4 to TRBJ2-7; no clear D. Germline-derived CDR1 and CDR2 are SGHNT and YYREEE (reference sequence). The CDR3 extends over 14 amino acids. Trimming removed 3 bases at V and 5 bases at J, with 15 bases between. The CDR3 sequence: CASSSLGSSDEQYF. The CDR3 DNA is TGTGCCAGCAGCTCCCTCGGGTCGTCGGACGAGCAGTACTTC.

Turning to this clone: This may arise from a read error, as a much more abundant clone is one base away. The chain employs TRBV11-3 and TRBJ2-2; D remains ambiguous. Germline V gives CDR1 SGHNT, CDR2 YENEEA. This CDR3 comprises 13 residues. Trimming left V 3 bases short and J 4 bases short, with 6 bases between. The CDR3 DNA reads TGTGCCAGCAGCTTTGCCGGCACCGGGGAGCTGTTTTTT. Its protein product is CASSFAGTGELFF.

The V and J genes are TRBV4-3 and TRBJ1-2; D is perhaps TRBD1 (6 bases). The CDR3 contains 15 residues. V was clipped by 4 bases and J by 4 bases, with 16 bases between them. In germline, CDR1 is LGHNA, CDR2 YSLEER. CDR3 in DNA: TGCGCCAGCAGCCCCGCCGGGGGGCACGGCTATGGCTACACCTTC. Protein sequence: CASSPAGGHGYGYTF.

This chain connects TRBV29-1 to TRBJ2-5, with 8 bases matching TRBD2. The germline gives CDR1 SQVTM, CDR2 ANQGSEA. This CDR3 spans 14 amino acids. J was trimmed by 5 bases and V by 4 bases; bases with no gene match: 9. The CDR3 nucleotides read TGCAGCGTTGGGCCCGGACTAGCAGGGGAGACCCAGTACTTC. Its translation is CSVGPGLAGETQYF.

This clone occurred once. V usage is TRBV7-9 and J usage is TRBJ2-7; D possibly corresponds to TRBD2 (5 bases). The germline gives CDR1 SEHNR, CDR2 FQNEAQ (reference sequence). Trimming pared 3 bases from V and 3 bases from J, leaving 15 bases between. The CDR3 is made up of 15 amino acids. The CDR3 DNA follows: TGTGCCAGCAGCTTCCCGGGTGAGGGCCTCTACGAGCAGTACTTC. Protein: CASSFPGEGLYEQYF.

The chain is built from TRBV7-8 and TRBJ2-5; a weak D match, TRBD1 (6 bases). The V gene's germline CDR1 is SGHVS and CDR2 FQNEAQ. The CDR3 is made up of 14 amino acids. Deletions cut 3 bases from V and 1 base from J, with 9 bases between. CDR3 in amino acids: CASSFLGAQETQYF. Written as DNA, the CDR3 is TGTGCCAGCAGCTTCTTGGGGGCCCAAGAGACCCAGTACTTC.

V and J are TRBV30 and TRBJ1-1, with 9 bases aligning to TRBD1. J lost 8 bases, V lost 3 bases, and 7 bases had no gene match. CDR3 length: 13 amino acids. Germline CDR1 reads GTSNPN; CDR2 reads SVGIG (reference sequence). CDR3 sequence (DNA): TGTGCCTGGAGCGCCGGGACAGGGTACGAAGCTTTCTTT. Translation gives CAWSAGTGYEAFF.

The CDR3 bases are TGTGCCTCCTCAGGGGGGGCCTACTACGAGCAGTACTTC. It encodes CASSGGAYYEQYF. The chain joins TRBV27 to TRBJ2-7; the D call may be TRBD1 or TRBD2 (7 bases each). Germline V CDR1 and CDR2: MNHEY, SMNVEV (reference sequence). V shed 11 bases and J shed 3 bases, with 17 bases lying between them. This CDR3 region has 13 residues.